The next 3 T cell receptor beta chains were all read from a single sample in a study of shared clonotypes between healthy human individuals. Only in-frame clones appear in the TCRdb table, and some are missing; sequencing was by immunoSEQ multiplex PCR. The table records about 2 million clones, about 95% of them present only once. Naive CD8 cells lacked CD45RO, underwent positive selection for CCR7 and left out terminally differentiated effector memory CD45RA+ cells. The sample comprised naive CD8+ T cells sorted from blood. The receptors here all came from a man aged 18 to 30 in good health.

Here the CDR3 reads CASSPNVLGDEQFF. The CDR3 DNA reads TGTGCCAGCAGCCCTAATGTCTTGGGGGATGAGCAGTTCTTC. The rearrangement uses TRBV5-5 and TRBJ2-1; tentatively, D is TRBD1 or TRBD2 (5 bases each). The germline V and J ends were trimmed by 4 bases and 8 bases, with 16 bases remaining between them. CDR1 and CDR2 from the germline V gene are SGHKS and YYEKEE (reference sequence). The CDR3 contains 14 residues.

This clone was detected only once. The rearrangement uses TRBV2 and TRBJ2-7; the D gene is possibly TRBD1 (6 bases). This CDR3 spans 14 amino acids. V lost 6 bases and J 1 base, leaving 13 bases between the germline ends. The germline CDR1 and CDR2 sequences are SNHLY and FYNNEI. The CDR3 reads CASRQGSASYEQYF. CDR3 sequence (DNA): TGTGCCAGCAGACAGGGCTCGGCGTCCTACGAGCAGTACTTC.

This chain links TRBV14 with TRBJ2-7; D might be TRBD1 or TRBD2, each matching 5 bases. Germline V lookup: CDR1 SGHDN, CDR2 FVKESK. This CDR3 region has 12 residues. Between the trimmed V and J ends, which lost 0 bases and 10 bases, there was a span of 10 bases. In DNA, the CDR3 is TGTGCCAGCAGCCAAGATGTGGGGGATCAGTACTTC. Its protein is CASSQDVGDQYF. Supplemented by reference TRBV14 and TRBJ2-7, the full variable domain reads EAGVTQFPSHSVIEKGQTVTLRCDPISGHDNLYWYRRVMGKEIKFLLHFVKESKQDESGMPNNRFLAERTGGTYSTLKVQPAELEDSGVYFCASSQDVGDQYFGPGTRLTVT.